This entry lists 15 T cell receptor beta chains sequenced from one sample in a study of T cells in Graves' hyperthyroidism and ophthalmopathy. Amplified TCR beta CDR3 regions came from RNA transcripts. TCR CDR3 underwent first-round RT-PCR with the HTBI primer set. One entry per CDR3 protein, called by TCRdb with MiXCR from the multiplex PCR reads. Seen here are 150,000 or so distinct CDR3 sequences, roughly 10% observed once, and the top ten hold over 20%. The material sequenced was blood. The receptors stem from a woman aged 18-29 years with Graves' hyperthyroidism that later progressed to Graves' ophthalmopathy.

This clonotype showed up many times. The chain recombines TRBV20-1 with TRBJ2-4; TRBD1 agrees at 7 bases. Per the germline V gene, CDR1 is DFQATT and CDR2 is SNEGSKA (reference sequence). V shed 3 bases, J shed 9 bases, and the junction held 11 bases outside the gene matches. CDR3 length equals 14 residues. CDR3 coding DNA: TGCAGTGCTAGTACCGGGACAGTGGGCGGCATTCAGTACTTC. This encodes CSASTGTVGGIQYF.

This clonotype was seen once. J is TRBJ2-3 and V is TRBV28, with TRBD2 identical over 11 bases. V lost 7 bases, J lost 8 bases, and 11 bases stayed unmatched. This CDR3 region has 15 residues. From germline, CDR1 is MDHEN and CDR2 SYDVKM. CDR3 protein: CASTPIAGGGFTQYF. CDR3 in DNA: TGTGCCAGCACCCCAATAGCGGGAGGGGGGTTTACGCAGTATTTT.

This clonotype was seen repeatedly, ten times or more. The chain employs TRBV27 and TRBJ1-4; D remains unclear. With 2 bases removed from V and 8 bases from J, the gap between germline ends came to 12 bases. This CDR3 comprises 14 residues. Germline values: CDR1 MNHEY, CDR2 SMNVEV (reference sequence). In DNA form, the CDR3 reads TGTGCCAGCAGTTTACGTCTCTTAGGGGAAAAACTGTTTTTT. Amino acids: CASSLRLLGEKLFF. The variable domain in full, with the rest retrieved from reference TRBV27 and TRBJ1-4, is EAQVTQNPRYLITVTGKKLTVTCSQNMNHEYMSWYRQDPGLGLRQIYYSMNVEVTDKGDVPEGYKVSRKEKRNFPLILESPSPNQTSLYFCASSLRLLGEKLFFGSGTQLSVL.

The V and J genes are TRBV5-6 and TRBJ2-1; D gene uncertain. The V end was cut by 4 bases, the J end by 5 bases, with 10 bases between. The CDR3 has 13 amino acids. The V gene's germline CDR1 is SGHDT and CDR2 YYEEEE. The CDR3 sequence: CASSQRPNNEQFF. CDR3 sequence (DNA): TGTGCCAGCAGCCAACGACCGAACAATGAGCAGTTCTTC. The full variable domain, completed using reference TRBV5-6 and TRBJ2-1, is DAGVTQSPTHLIKTRGQQVTLRCSPKSGHDTVSWYQQALGQGPQFIFQYYEEEERQRGNFPDRFSGHQFPNYSSELNVNALLLGDSALYLCASSQRPNNEQFFGPGTRLTVL.

This clonotype showed up many times. This chain links TRBV20-1 with TRBJ2-1, with unresolved D. The CDR3 contains 16 residues. V was shortened by 3 bases and J by 0 bases, with 15 bases between the two germline ends. Looked up from germline, CDR1 is DFQATT and CDR2 is SNEGSKA (reference sequence). The CDR3 is CSASVVRGSSYNEQFF. CDR3 DNA: TGCAGTGCTAGTGTGGTGCGTGGCAGCTCCTACAATGAGCAGTTCTTC.

At least ten counts were recorded for this clonotype. The chain couples TRBV10-3 to TRBJ1-4, with a possible D match to TRBD1 (5 bases). Germline V gene lookup returns CDR1 ENHRY and CDR2 SYGVKD. V was pared by 6 bases and J by 8 bases, with 13 bases between. The CDR3 length is 13 residues. The CDR3 DNA sequence: TGTGCCATCAGCCGACAGCAACAGGAAAAACTGTTTTTT. Translated: CAISRQQQEKLFF.

This clonotype was seen many times. V usage is TRBV6-1 and J usage is TRBJ2-7, with 7 bases that match TRBD1. The V gene end was trimmed by 4 bases and the J gene end by 2 bases; junction bases not matched to a gene: 8. CDR3 length: 15 residues. Germline-derived CDR1 and CDR2 are MNHNS and SASEGT. The CDR3 protein is CASSGRGHLTYEQYF. The CDR3, as DNA: TGTGCCAGCAGTGGAAGGGGGCACCTAACCTACGAGCAGTACTTC.

Ten or more counts support this clonotype. This chain connects TRBV30 to TRBJ1-1; 9 bases agree with TRBD1. The J segment lost 3 bases and the V segment lost 4 bases, leaving 12 bases of the junction unmatched. The CDR3 consists of 16 residues. The germline CDR1 and CDR2 sequences are GTSNPN and SVGIG (reference sequence). Written as DNA, the CDR3 is TGTGCCTGGAACAGGGGGCTAAATGTGAAGGACACTGAAGCTTTCTTT. Its translation is CAWNRGLNVKDTEAFF.

A note on this clonotype: Being one base from a much bigger clone, this may be a read error. J is TRBJ1-1 and V is TRBV3-1, with a tentative D call TRBD1 (5 bases). The CDR3 sequence is 17 residues long. The germline CDR1 and CDR2 sequences are LGHDT and YNNKEL (reference sequence). Written as DNA, the CDR3 is TGTGCCAGCAGCCAAGGACACAGCGGAGGGGTGAGTAGTGAAGCTTCCTTT. It codes for CASSQGHSGGVSSEASF.

This clonotype is a singleton in its sample. V is TRBV4-1 and J is TRBJ2-7; 7 bases match TRBD1. The CDR3 is 15 residues long. Germline lookup yields CDR1 MGHRA and CDR2 YSYEKL. V was pared by 1 base and J by 3 bases, with 6 bases of the junction left unmatched. The CDR3 DNA reads TGCGCCAGCAGCCAAGGACAGGGTGTGGGCTACGAGCAGTACTTC. The encoded protein is CASSQGQGVGYEQYF.

This clonotype came up many times. The V gene is TRBV30, the J gene TRBJ2-2, with a tentative D call TRBD2 (6 bases). This CDR3 region has 14 residues. V was trimmed by 5 bases and J by 3 bases, leaving 13 bases between them. Germline V CDR1 and CDR2: GTSNPN, SVGIG (reference sequence). The CDR3, as DNA: TGTGCCTGGGAGGGAGGACTTCACACCGGGGAGCTGTTTTTT. The encoded protein is CAWEGGLHTGELFF.

This chain links TRBV11-3 with TRBJ2-1; D gene unclear. The V end lost 5 bases, the J end lost 7 bases, and 9 bases lay between the germline ends. Germline assignment: CDR1 SGHNT and CDR2 YENEEA. This CDR3 is 12 amino acids long. For the CDR3, the DNA is TGTGCCAGCAGCAGAGGCCGGAATGAGCAGTTCTTC. Its translation: CASSRGRNEQFF.

Many counts were recorded for this clonotype. This chain connects TRBV11-2 to TRBJ2-1; D might be TRBD1 (6 bases). CDR1 is SGHAT and CDR2 is FQNNGV in the germline V gene. Trimming shortened V by 4 bases and J by 2 bases, and 12 bases separated the two germline ends. This CDR3 contains 15 residues. For the CDR3, the DNA is TGTGCCAGCAGCTCCACAGGGATGGCCTACAATGAGCAGTTCTTC. This translates into CASSSTGMAYNEQFF.

V is TRBV2 and J is TRBJ2-5, with 7 bases aligning to TRBD2. Germline-derived CDR1 and CDR2 are SNHLY and FYNNEI. The junction had 9 bases not matched to a gene; V was cut back by 8 bases and J by 9 bases. CDR3 length equals 12 residues. The CDR3 nucleotides read TGTGCCAGCGTAGCGGGCTCGAGTGCCCAGTACTTC. The encoded protein is CASVAGSSAQYF.

There are a few counts of this clonotype. This chain connects TRBV19 to TRBJ2-5; 8 bases are shared with TRBD1. Germline assignment: CDR1 LNHDA and CDR2 SQIVND (reference sequence). CDR3 length equals 13 residues. The V segment lost 8 bases and the J segment 5 bases; nucleotides outside the gene matches: 7. CDR3 nucleotides: TGTGCCAGTGGACAGGGTCTCTGGGAGACCCAGTACTTC. Translation: CASGQGLWETQYF.